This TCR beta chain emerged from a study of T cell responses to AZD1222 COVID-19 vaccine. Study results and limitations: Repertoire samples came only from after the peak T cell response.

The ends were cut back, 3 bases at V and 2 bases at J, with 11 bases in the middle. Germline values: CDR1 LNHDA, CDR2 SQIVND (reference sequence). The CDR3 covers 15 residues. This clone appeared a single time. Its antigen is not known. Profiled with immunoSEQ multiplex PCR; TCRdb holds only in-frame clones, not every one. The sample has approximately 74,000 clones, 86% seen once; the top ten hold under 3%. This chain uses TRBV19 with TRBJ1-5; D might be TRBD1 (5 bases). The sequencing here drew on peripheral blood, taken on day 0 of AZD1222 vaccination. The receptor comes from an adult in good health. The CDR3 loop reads CASSMDNPGNQPQHF. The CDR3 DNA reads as TGTGCCAGTAGTATGGACAACCCAGGCAATCAGCCCCAGCATTTT.